These 20 T cell receptor beta chains share one sample of origin, sequenced in a study of blood T cell repertoires in COVID-19. Sequencing used immunoSEQ multiplex PCR; TCRdb keeps in-frame clones, though not all of them. Of nearly 110,000 clones in the sample, approximately 84% were seen once. The sequenced sample was peripheral blood. These receptors originate from an older woman with acute or convalescent COVID-19.

CDR3 in DNA: TGTGCCTGGAGTGTACGGGGGGCGAGTGAGCAGTTCTTC. Its protein is CAWSVRGASEQFF. V and J are TRBV30 and TRBJ2-1, with D possibly being TRBD2 (7 bases). CDR3 length: 13 residues. Germline lookup yields CDR1 GTSNPN and CDR2 SVGIG (reference sequence). The V end was cut by 0 bases, the J end by 9 bases, with 12 bases between. Full variable domain (rest looked up from reference TRBV30 and TRBJ2-1): SQTIHQWPATLVQPVGSPLSLECTVEGTSNPNLYWYRQAAGRGLQLLFYSVGIGQISSEVPQNLSASRPQDRQFILSSKKLLLSDSGFYLCAWSVRGASEQFFGPGTRLTVL.

Details on this clone: The junction shows a germline mismatch at one end, possibly a read error. V gene TRBV5-4 combines with J gene TRBJ1-5, with a weak D call TRBD1 (5 bases). CDR1 and CDR2 from the germline V gene are SGHNT and YYREEE (reference sequence). The CDR3 is 15 residues long. CDR3 in amino acids: CASRLGPGGDQPQHF. The CDR3 DNA reads as TGTGCCAGCAGGTTGGGTCCGGGGGGGGATCAGCCCCAGCATTTT.

The chain links TRBV6-5 to TRBJ2-3; 7 bases agree with TRBD2. From germline, CDR1 is MNHEY and CDR2 SVGAGI. This CDR3 contains 14 residues. V lost 5 bases to trimming and J lost 5 bases; unmatched junction nucleotides: 7. CDR3 nucleotide sequence: TGTGCCAGCAGTCCTCGGACTAGTCAAGATACGCAGTATTTT. Its translation is CASSPRTSQDTQYF.

The CDR3 coding sequence is TGCGCCAGCAGTGAGTCTAGCGCGGGCCAAGAGACCCAGTACTTC. Residues: CASSESSAGQETQYF. The J gene is TRBJ2-5, the V gene TRBV10-1, with D perhaps matching TRBD2 (5 bases). V lost 0 bases and J 1 base, leaving 9 bases between the germline ends. CDR1 is WNHNN and CDR2 is SYGVQD in the germline V gene (reference sequence). The CDR3 runs to 15 residues.

CDR3 residues: CASSLGPGQGNSPLHF. The DNA of the CDR3 is TGCGCCAGCAGCTTAGGGCCGGGACAGGGAAATTCACCCCTCCACTTT. The chain combines TRBV5-1 with TRBJ1-6; 9 bases align to TRBD1. CDR1 and CDR2 (germline): SGHRS, YFSETQ. Trimming at V came to 2 bases and at J to 7 bases, leaving 7 bases not matched to a gene. The CDR3 length is 16 residues. The complete variable domain, with remaining parts taken from reference TRBV5-1 and TRBJ1-6, reads KAGVTQTPRYLIKTRGQQVTLSCSPISGHRSVSWYQQTPGQGLQFLFEYFSETQRNKGNFPGRFSGRQFSNSRSEMNVSTLELGDSALYLCASSLGPGQGNSPLHFGNGTRLTVT.

The chain carries TRBV28 and TRBJ1-2; D is perhaps TRBD1 (5 bases). The CDR3 runs 14 residues. The V end was cut by 10 bases, the J end by 4 bases, with 19 bases between. Germline assignment: CDR1 MDHEN and CDR2 SYDVKM. In DNA form, the CDR3 reads TGTGCCACCTCTATGGCGGGGCGCCTCTATGGCTACACCTTC. This encodes CATSMAGRLYGYTF.

The CDR3 loop reads CASIGTGGLTGELFF. CDR3 DNA sequence: TGTGCCAGCATAGGGACAGGGGGCCTCACCGGGGAGCTGTTTTTT. This sequence joins TRBV11-2 and TRBJ2-2, with 12 bases lining up with TRBD1. V shed 7 bases and J 4 bases; nucleotides not matched to a gene: 4. Germline loops: CDR1 SGHAT, CDR2 FQNNGV. The CDR3 totals 15 residues.

The rearrangement links TRBV18 to TRBJ1-1; D unresolved. V was clipped by 3 bases and J by 5 bases, with 13 bases between them. The CDR3 is 14 amino acids. CDR1 is KGHSH, CDR2 LQKENI, per germline. The CDR3 loop reads CASSPRVETTEAFF. The CDR3 region has the DNA TGTGCCAGCTCACCCCGGGTCGAAACTACTGAAGCTTTCTTT.

The V and J genes are TRBV12-5 and TRBJ2-6; 9 bases are shared with TRBD1. CDR3 length equals 19 residues. V lost 4 bases, J lost 2 bases, and 12 bases stayed unmatched. In germline, CDR1 is LGHNT, CDR2 FRNRAP. The CDR3 bases are TGTGCTAGTGGTTCCCCCTCCGGGACAGGGATCACTGGGGCCAACGTCCTGACTTTC. This translates into CASGSPSGTGITGANVLTF.

The rearrangement joins TRBV19 to TRBJ1-1; 10 bases map to TRBD1. The CDR3 has 16 amino acids. V shed 4 bases and J 4 bases; nucleotides not matched to a gene: 9. In germline, CDR1 is LNHDA, CDR2 SQIVND (reference sequence). The CDR3 reads CASSNSRQGAITEAFF. In nucleotides, the CDR3 is TGTGCCAGTAGTAACTCCCGACAGGGGGCAATCACTGAAGCTTTCTTT.

The V call is TRBV3-1 (or the pseudogene TRBV3-2), the J call TRBJ2-1, with a tentative D call TRBD1 (6 bases). The CDR3 spans 13 residues. From germline, CDR1 is LGHDT and CDR2 YNNKEL (reference sequence). V was pared by 4 bases and J by 4 bases, with 8 bases between. The CDR3 sequence: CASSLTGYNEQFF. The CDR3 DNA sequence: TGTGCCAGCAGCCTTACAGGGTACAATGAGCAGTTCTTC.

The chain links TRBV5-8 to TRBJ1-3; 7 nucleotides agree with TRBD1. V lost 2 bases and J lost 2; bases outside the gene matches: 10. This CDR3 has 17 amino acids. Germline V lookup: CDR1 SGHTS, CDR2 YDEGEE. The chain's CDR3 is CASSLYRGSLAGNTIYF. As DNA, the CDR3 is TGTGCCAGCAGCTTATACAGGGGATCATTAGCTGGAAACACCATATATTTT.

The V gene is TRBV6-5, the J gene TRBJ1-1; no reliable D call. The CDR3 is 13 residues long. The ends were cut back, 0 bases at V and 5 bases at J, with 7 bases in the middle. The germline CDR1 and CDR2 sequences are MNHEY and SVGAGI. CDR3: CASSYSSETEAFF. In nucleotides, the CDR3 is TGTGCCAGCAGTTACTCGAGCGAAACTGAAGCTTTCTTT.

V gene TRBV9 combines with J gene TRBJ1-5, with D possibly being TRBD1 (6 bases). Germline V lookup: CDR1 SGDLS, CDR2 YYNGEE. V lost 3 bases, J lost 3 bases, and 13 bases lay in between. The CDR3 spans 15 residues. Here the CDR3 reads CASSASGDNNQPQHF. The CDR3 DNA follows: TGTGCCAGCAGCGCCTCCGGGGACAACAATCAGCCCCAGCATTTT.

V gene TRBV7-9 combines with J gene TRBJ1-2; weak D call: TRBD1 (6 bases). The CDR3 is 14 amino acids. V lost 7 bases to trimming and J lost 7 bases, with 19 bases between them. CDR1 and CDR2 (germline): SEHNR, FQNEAQ (reference sequence). The CDR3: CASTVGSQGPGYTF. In DNA, the CDR3 is TGTGCCAGCACAGTCGGGTCCCAGGGGCCTGGCTACACCTTC.

This clone was picked up one time. V and J are TRBV6-1 and TRBJ1-4; 7 positions match TRBD1. Germline CDR1 reads MNHNS; CDR2 reads SASEGT. Unmatched junction bases numbered 7, after V lost 3 bases and J lost 6 bases. The CDR3 has 15 amino acids. The CDR3 DNA reads TGTGCCAGCAGTGACACCGGACAGGCGGATGAAAAACTGTTTTTT. As protein: CASSDTGQADEKLFF.

The chain couples TRBV7-8 to TRBJ1-1; no firm D call. CDR1 is SGHVS and CDR2 is FQNEAQ in the germline V gene. This CDR3 has 15 amino acids. Trimming took 5 bases from V and 4 from J, leaving 17 bases between them. For the CDR3, the DNA is TGTGCCAGCAGCCGACGTTCCGAGCGGAGCACTGAAGCTTTCTTT. Residues: CASSRRSERSTEAFF.

The chain employs TRBV28 and TRBJ2-5, with 8 bases aligning to TRBD1. This CDR3 contains 14 residues. Trimming removed 8 bases from V and 1 base from J; junction bases left unmatched: 6. CDR1 and CDR2 from the germline V gene are MDHEN and SYDVKM. DNA for the CDR3: TGTGCCAGCTTCGGACAGGGTCCCCAAGAGACCCAGTACTTC. Encoded protein: CASFGQGPQETQYF.

This sequence joins TRBV14 and TRBJ2-1; D gene uncertain. Trimming took 1 base from V and 5 from J, leaving 6 bases between them. CDR1 is SGHDN and CDR2 is FVKESK in the germline V gene. The CDR3 is made up of 13 amino acids. For the CDR3, the DNA is TGTGCCAGCAGCCAAGGGTACAACAATGAGCAGTTCTTC. It codes for CASSQGYNNEQFF.

A word on this clone: Compared with germline, one end of the junction differs, possibly owing to a read error. This chain uses TRBV25-1 with TRBJ1-5, with D maybe TRBD1 (5 bases). The V gene's germline CDR1 is MGHDK and CDR2 SYGVNS. The CDR3 extends over 16 amino acids. For the CDR3, the DNA is TGTGCCCGCAGTGTGGGGGGGGGTCATAGCAATCAGCCCCAGCATTTT. Translating it yields CARSVGGGHSNQPQHF.